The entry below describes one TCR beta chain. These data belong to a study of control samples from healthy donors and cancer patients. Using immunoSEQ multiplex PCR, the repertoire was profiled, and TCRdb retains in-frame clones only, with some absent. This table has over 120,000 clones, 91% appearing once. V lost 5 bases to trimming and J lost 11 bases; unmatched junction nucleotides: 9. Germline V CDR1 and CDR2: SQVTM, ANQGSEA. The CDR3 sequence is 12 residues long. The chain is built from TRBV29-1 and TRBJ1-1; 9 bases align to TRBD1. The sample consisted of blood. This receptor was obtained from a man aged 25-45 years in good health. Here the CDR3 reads CSVKGTGFGAFF. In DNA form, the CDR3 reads TGCAGCGTTAAGGGGACAGGGTTCGGGGCTTTCTTT.